Listed here are 27 T cell receptor beta chains from one sample, sequenced in a study of early T cells in non-severe SARS-CoV-2 infection. TCRdb analysed the 5' RACE reads with MiXCR anew, one entry per CDR3 protein. The repertoire holds around 99,000 distinct CDR3 sequences, with approximately 10% as singletons. Sequencing used whole blood. The receptors were gathered from an adult who was a healthcare worker with PCR-confirmed SARS-CoV-2 infection or an uninfected control (not recorded which).

This clonotype was found once. V usage is TRBV5-1 and J usage is TRBJ2-3; 7 bases match TRBD2. The V and J ends lost 6 bases and 0 bases, in that order; junction bases with no gene match: 4. Germline values: CDR1 SGHRS, CDR2 YFSETQ. This CDR3 is built from 14 residues. The CDR3 sequence is CASIEGGSTDTQYF. CDR3 bases: TGCGCCAGCATTGAGGGAGGGAGCACAGATACGCAGTATTTT.

This clonotype was counted a few times. The V call is TRBV10-1, the J call TRBJ1-1, with D unresolved. The germline CDR1 and CDR2 sequences are WNHNN and SYGVQD (reference sequence). The CDR3 is 16 amino acids. Trimming took 0 bases from V and 5 from J, leaving 16 bases between them. The CDR3 reads CASSESSTLRRTEAFF. CDR3 coding DNA: TGCGCCAGCAGTGAGTCCTCGACCCTAAGGCGGACTGAAGCTTTCTTT.

The chain recombines TRBV18 with TRBJ2-1; 7 nucleotides match TRBD2. The CDR3 is 13 amino acids. V lost 3 bases, J lost 7 bases, and 3 bases stayed unmatched. Germline V gives CDR1 KGHSH, CDR2 LQKENI. The CDR3 region has the DNA TGTGCCAGCTCACCGGGAGGGGCGAATGAGCAGTTCTTC. Residues: CASSPGGANEQFF.

This clonotype showed up many times. The rearrangement uses TRBV9 and TRBJ2-7; the D gene is possibly TRBD2 (5 bases). Trimming removed 4 bases at V and 3 bases at J, with 20 bases between. The CDR3 sequence is 16 residues long. Germline V gene lookup returns CDR1 SGDLS and CDR2 YYNGEE. CDR3 bases: TGTGCCAGCAGCCCAAGGTCTGGACTCGGCGGCTACGAGCAGTACTTC. It encodes CASSPRSGLGGYEQYF.

The table lists this clonotype with many counts. CDR3 residues: CASSLARVNTEAFF. The CDR3 coding sequence is TGTGCCAGCAGCTTAGCCCGGGTTAACACTGAAGCTTTCTTT. V usage is TRBV7-2 and J usage is TRBJ1-1; D unclear. Trimming cost V 0 bases and J 2 bases, with 7 bases left between them. CDR1 is SGHTA, CDR2 FQGNSA, per germline. There are 14 residues in the CDR3.

This clonotype was seen at least ten times. The rearrangement uses TRBV6-5 and TRBJ2-1; D unclear. The V and J ends lost 4 bases and 9 bases respectively, with 7 bases between them. CDR3 size: 11 residues. The germline V gene has CDR1 MNHEY and CDR2 SVGAGI. CDR3 DNA: TGTGCCAGCAGTTGGCGCACTGAGCAGTTCTTC. It codes for CASSWRTEQFF.

The gene calls are TRBV29-1 and TRBJ2-7; 7 bases map to TRBD1. Per the germline V gene, CDR1 is SQVTM and CDR2 is ANQGSEA. The CDR3 extends over 13 amino acids. Trimming took 2 bases from V and 4 from J; bases not matched to a gene: 5. The CDR3 spells CSVEQGDPYEQYF. The CDR3 DNA reads TGCAGCGTTGAACAGGGGGACCCTTACGAGCAGTACTTC.

This clonotype was found many times. The V gene is TRBV12-3 or TRBV12-4, the J gene TRBJ2-2, with D tentatively TRBD1 (5 bases). The length of the CDR3 is 16 residues. V was shortened by 6 bases and J by 4 bases, with 18 bases between the two germline ends. The chain's CDR3 is CASSPGRALSTGELFF. As DNA, the CDR3 is TGTGCCAGCAGCCCCGGCAGGGCGCTCTCCACCGGGGAGCTGTTTTTT.

The chain uses TRBV3-1 and TRBJ2-7; a weak D match, TRBD1 (6 bases). The V gene's germline CDR1 is LGHDT and CDR2 YNNKEL (reference sequence). V dropped 2 bases and J dropped 1 base, with 12 bases sitting between them. The CDR3 totals 15 residues. The DNA for the CDR3 is TGTGCCAGCAGCCAATTTACAGGGACGTCCTACGAGCAGTACTTC. Translation: CASSQFTGTSYEQYF.

In this sample, this clonotype turned up many times. V usage is TRBV29-1 and J usage is TRBJ1-2; D may be TRBD1 (6 bases). Germline V gene sequence: CDR1 SQVTM, CDR2 ANQGSEA. This CDR3 is 12 amino acids long. Between the trimmed V and J ends, which lost 1 base and 8 bases, there was a span of 11 bases. The CDR3 sequence is CSVEGGAKGYTF. As DNA, the CDR3 is TGCAGCGTTGAAGGGGGGGCGAAGGGCTACACCTTC.

The chain is built from TRBV3-1 and TRBJ1-5, with 7 bases that match TRBD1. Germline V CDR1 and CDR2: LGHDT, YNNKEL (reference sequence). The CDR3 covers 14 residues. Germline trimming cut 3 bases from V and 6 bases from J; bases unmatched to any gene: 5. The CDR3 coding sequence is TGTGCCAGCAGCCAGTCACAGGGGATTCAGCCCCAGCATTTT. Its protein is CASSQSQGIQPQHF.

The V gene is TRBV28, the J gene TRBJ2-1; D is unclear. The CDR3 totals 19 residues. Germline lookup yields CDR1 MDHEN and CDR2 SYDVKM. Trimming stripped 0 bases from V and 7 bases from J, with 25 bases between. CDR3 amino acids: CASSLWFSVLDTDGNEQFF. The CDR3 DNA reads TGTGCCAGCAGTTTATGGTTCTCCGTACTGGATACTGATGGGAATGAGCAGTTCTTC.

This clonotype was picked up many times. The genes are TRBV10-3 and TRBJ1-6, with 7 bases lining up with TRBD1. Germline V lookup: CDR1 ENHRY, CDR2 SYGVKD. The CDR3 loop spans 12 amino acids. CDR3 bases: TGTGCTACACAGGGGAACGAATCACCCCTCCACTTT. It is translated as CATQGNESPLHF.

The CDR3 spells CASSYETSGRDTDTQYF. The CDR3 DNA reads as TGTGCCAGCAGTTATGAGACTAGCGGGAGGGACACAGATACGCAGTATTTT. The chain is built from TRBV11-2 and TRBJ2-3; 14 bases fit TRBD2. V gave up 6 bases and J gave up 2 bases; unmatched junction bases: 7. The CDR3 length is 17 residues. Germline CDR1 reads SGHAT; CDR2 reads FQNNGV.

The V and J genes are TRBV4-1 and TRBJ2-1, with 12 bases that match TRBD2. Germline lookup yields CDR1 MGHRA and CDR2 YSYEKL. The V segment lost 3 bases and the J segment 4 bases; nucleotides outside the gene matches: 10. This CDR3 contains 18 residues. The CDR3 reads CASSHNLAGGPSYNEQFF. CDR3 DNA: TGCGCCAGCAGCCACAATCTAGCGGGAGGGCCATCTTACAATGAGCAGTTCTTC.

This clonotype was seen only a few times. V is TRBV6-5 and J is TRBJ2-1; D might be TRBD2 (7 bases). Germline assignment: CDR1 MNHEY and CDR2 SVGAGI. The CDR3 has 15 residues. V was cut by 5 bases and J by 2 bases, with 13 bases left in between. The CDR3 is CASSRGGATYNEQFF. The CDR3 bases are TGTGCCAGCAGTCGAGGGGGGGCTACCTACAATGAGCAGTTCTTC.

There are a few counts of this clonotype. V usage is TRBV7-9 and J usage is TRBJ1-1; the D is unclear. Germline loops: CDR1 SEHNR, CDR2 FQNEAQ (reference sequence). V was cut by 1 base and J by 11 bases, with 8 bases left in between. This CDR3 contains 11 residues. The CDR3 DNA follows: TGTGCCAGCAGCTTAGGGGCAGTGGCTTTCTTT. This codes for CASSLGAVAFF.

This clonotype occurred a few times. This chain links TRBV6-2 or TRBV6-3 with TRBJ1-5, with unresolved D. V was pared by 7 bases and J by 0 bases, with 10 bases between. The CDR3 has 14 residues. Germline-derived CDR1 and CDR2 are MNHEY and SVGEGT. The CDR3 nucleotides are TGTGCCAGCACAACTGGGTATAGCAATCAGCCCCAGCATTTT. Protein product: CASTTGYSNQPQHF.

The V and J genes are TRBV4-3 and TRBJ1-6, with no clear D. Per the germline V gene, CDR1 is LGHNA and CDR2 is YSLEER. The CDR3 extends over 15 amino acids. Deletions cut 0 bases from V and 10 bases from J, with 13 bases between. Here the CDR3 reads CASSQEPGIGSPLHF. CDR3 nucleotides: TGCGCCAGCAGCCAAGAGCCGGGGATCGGGTCACCCCTCCACTTT.

This chain connects TRBV7-2 to TRBJ2-1; 11 bases fit TRBD2. The length of the CDR3 is 17 residues. CDR1 SGHTA and CDR2 FQGNSA come from the germline V gene. The junction had 6 bases not matched to a gene; V was cut back by 1 base and J by 4 bases. For the CDR3, the DNA is TGTGCCAGCAGCTTAGGGGTACTAGCGGGAGCGTACAATGAGCAGTTCTTC. It encodes CASSLGVLAGAYNEQFF.

This clonotype was recorded a few times. This chain connects TRBV4-3 to TRBJ2-3; possibly TRBD1 for D (5 bases). This CDR3 is 12 amino acids long. Between the trimmed V and J ends, which lost 3 bases and 14 bases, there was a span of 15 bases. The V gene's germline CDR1 is LGHNA and CDR2 YSLEER. The CDR3 DNA reads TGCGCCAGCAGCCATACAGGCCCATATGGGTATTTT. Translation gives CASSHTGPYGYF.

Ten or more counts support this clonotype. This chain links TRBV6-6 with TRBJ2-1; 9 nucleotides match TRBD2. Looked up from germline, CDR1 is MNHNY and CDR2 is SVGAGI (reference sequence). The CDR3 totals 16 residues. Losses at the gene ends were 4 bases for V and 4 bases for J; bases not matched to a gene: 8. CDR3 loop: CASSSISGSPYNEQFF. The DNA for the CDR3 is TGTGCCAGCAGTTCGATTAGCGGGAGCCCATACAATGAGCAGTTCTTC.

CDR3 nucleotides: TGTGCCTCGTCCAAGGGTAGTAAATCCTACGAGCAGTACTTC. Translated, it gives CASSKGSKSYEQYF. The chain employs TRBV3-1 and TRBJ2-7; D not resolved. Germline V gene lookup returns CDR1 LGHDT and CDR2 YNNKEL (reference sequence). V was shortened by 11 bases and J by 1 base, with 18 bases between the two germline ends. This CDR3 contains 14 residues.

The sample holds many counts of this clonotype. The chain joins TRBV5-4 to TRBJ2-7, with 7 nucleotides matching TRBD2. This CDR3 is 16 amino acids long. Germline trimming cut 4 bases from V and 3 bases from J; bases unmatched to any gene: 13. CDR1 SGHNT and CDR2 YYREEE come from the germline V gene (reference sequence). CDR3 sequence reads: CASSLLSGRGNYEQYF. As DNA, the CDR3 is TGTGCCAGCAGCCTCCTCAGTGGGAGGGGAAACTACGAGCAGTACTTC.

The sample holds many counts of this clonotype. The V and J genes are TRBV28 and TRBJ2-3; 7 nucleotides agree with TRBD1. Trimming cost V 4 bases and J 2 bases; bases outside gene matches: 12. The CDR3 spans 17 residues. Looked up from germline, CDR1 is MDHEN and CDR2 is SYDVKM. DNA of the CDR3: TGTGCCAGCAGTTCTTCCGAGGGAAGGGGGCCCACAGATACGCAGTATTTT. Amino acid sequence: CASSSSEGRGPTDTQYF.

This clonotype has at least ten counts. The rearrangement joins TRBV20-1 to TRBJ1-2; 10 nucleotides line up with TRBD1. CDR1 is DFQATT and CDR2 is SNEGSKA in the germline V gene (reference sequence). This CDR3 is 15 amino acids long. J lost 4 bases, V lost 7 bases, and 12 bases had no gene match. The CDR3: CSVQKSGTGAYGYTF. The CDR3 coding sequence is TGCAGTGTGCAGAAATCCGGGACAGGGGCCTATGGCTACACCTTC.

This clonotype was seen repeatedly, ten times or more. CDR3 amino acids: CASSLQAFSGANVLTF. CDR3 nucleotide sequence: TGTGCCAGCAGCTTACAAGCTTTCTCTGGGGCCAACGTCCTGACTTTC. V gene TRBV7-9 combines with J gene TRBJ2-6; the D is unclear. Germline V gene lookup returns CDR1 SEHNR and CDR2 FQNEAQ (reference sequence). V lost 2 bases to trimming and J lost 0 bases, with 8 bases between them. This CDR3 is built from 16 residues. The whole variable domain, filled in from reference TRBV7-9 and TRBJ2-6, reads DTGVSQNPRHKITKRGQNVTFRCDPISEHNRLYWYRQTLGQGPEFLTYFQNEAQLEKSRLLSDRFSAERPKGSFSTLEIQRTEQGDSAMYLCASSLQAFSGANVLTFGAGSRLTVL.